The 10 T cell receptor beta chains below come from one sample, sequenced in a study of control samples from healthy donors and cancer patients. Repertoires were generated with immunoSEQ multiplex PCR, while TCRdb's copy carries only in-frame clones and drops some. The profile covers 100,000 to 150,000 clones, with approximately 87% appearing a single time and about 12% taken by the ten largest. The sequencing sample was made of blood. The receptors were sampled from a man aged 25 to 40 in good health.

The chain links TRBV5-1 to TRBJ1-4, with D tentatively TRBD1 (5 bases). The V end lost 4 bases, the J end lost 8 bases, and 15 bases lay between the germline ends. The CDR3 is 14 amino acids. Germline loops: CDR1 SGHRS, CDR2 YFSETQ. The CDR3 is CASSRRDSGEKLFF. The CDR3 DNA reads as TGCGCCAGCAGCCGTCGGGACTCGGGCGAAAAACTGTTTTTT.

This clone occurred once. The rearrangement links TRBV27 to TRBJ2-3; maybe TRBD2 (5 bases). This CDR3 is built from 16 residues. Per the germline V gene, CDR1 is MNHEY and CDR2 is SMNVEV (reference sequence). V was cut by 3 bases and J by 4 bases, with 17 bases left in between. The chain's CDR3 is CASSFYPSRGSDTQYF. The CDR3 nucleotides are TGTGCCAGCAGTTTTTATCCTAGCCGGGGATCAGATACGCAGTATTTT.

The chain links TRBV27 to TRBJ1-6; D gene uncertain. The CDR3 contains 18 residues. V dropped 6 bases and J dropped 0 bases, with 18 bases sitting between them. Germline V CDR1 and CDR2: MNHEY, SMNVEV (reference sequence). CDR3 in DNA: TGTGCCAGCAGGCAACGACTCCTACAGAGCTCCTATAATTCACCCCTCCACTTT. This encodes CASRQRLLQSSYNSPLHF.

The chain carries TRBV15 and TRBJ1-6; maybe TRBD1 (5 bases). Germline CDR1 and CDR2: LNHNV and YYDKDF (reference sequence). Between the trimmed V and J ends, which lost 0 bases and 10 bases, there was a span of 16 bases. This CDR3 has 16 amino acids. The CDR3 is CATSRDQWEGRSPLHF. In DNA form, the CDR3 reads TGTGCCACCAGCAGAGATCAATGGGAGGGGCGATCACCCCTCCACTTT.

The chain is built from TRBV5-4 and TRBJ2-7; D is undetermined. V lost 0 bases, J lost 4 bases, and 8 bases lay in between. The germline gives CDR1 SGHNT, CDR2 YYREEE (reference sequence). The CDR3 totals 13 residues. Here the CDR3 DNA reads TGTGCCAGCAGCTTGGGAGCAGCGTACGAGCAGTACGTC. Protein product: CASSLGAAYEQYV.

This clone was seen just once. V usage is TRBV7-9 and J usage is TRBJ1-2; 9 bases agree with TRBD1. Germline values: CDR1 SEHNR, CDR2 FQNEAQ (reference sequence). CDR3 length equals 15 residues. V was clipped by 1 base and J by 6 bases; unmatched bases: 6. CDR3 in amino acids: CASSLDRGLTDGYTF. The DNA of the CDR3 is TGTGCCAGCAGCTTAGACAGGGGGCTTACCGATGGCTACACCTTC. Variable domain in full (rest from reference TRBV7-9 and TRBJ1-2): DTGVSQNPRHKITKRGQNVTFRCDPISEHNRLYWYRQTLGQGPEFLTYFQNEAQLEKSRLLSDRFSAERPKGSFSTLEIQRTEQGDSAMYLCASSLDRGLTDGYTFGSGTRLTVV.

The chain is built from TRBV18 and TRBJ2-1; 14 bases map to TRBD2. From germline, CDR1 is KGHSH and CDR2 LQKENI. J was trimmed by 7 bases and V by 1 base; bases with no gene match: 9. The CDR3 is 18 amino acids. This CDR3 reads CASSPQTSGGDYMNEQFF. The CDR3 region has the DNA TGTGCCAGCTCACCACAGACTAGCGGGGGGGACTACATGAATGAGCAGTTCTTC.

V gene TRBV5-1 combines with J gene TRBJ1-6; 7 nucleotides agree with TRBD1. Trimming took 3 bases from V and 15 from J; bases not matched to a gene: 6. Germline V gene lookup returns CDR1 SGHRS and CDR2 YFSETQ. The CDR3 covers 12 residues. Here the CDR3 reads CASSSTGSILHF. Written as DNA, the CDR3 is TGCGCCAGCAGCTCGACAGGGTCAATCCTCCACTTT.

The chain uses TRBV7-9 and TRBJ2-3; 7 bases match TRBD1. V shed 2 bases and J 1 base; nucleotides not matched to a gene: 3. In germline, CDR1 is SEHNR, CDR2 FQNEAQ (reference sequence). The CDR3 contains 15 residues. The CDR3 loop is CASSLLTGRTDTQYF. The CDR3 DNA reads as TGTGCCAGCAGCTTATTGACAGGGCGCACAGATACGCAGTATTTT.

This clone was found once. This sequence joins TRBV29-1 and TRBJ2-6; 9 nucleotides match TRBD2. With 4 bases clipped from V and 0 bases from J, the junction kept 4 bases outside the gene matches. Looked up from germline, CDR1 is SQVTM and CDR2 is ANQGSEA. The CDR3 totals 16 residues. The CDR3 sequence is CSVALAGRSGANVLTF. CDR3 DNA sequence: TGCAGCGTTGCCCTAGCGGGGCGCTCTGGGGCCAACGTCCTGACTTTC.